This TCR beta chain was identified in a study of blood T cell repertoires in COVID-19. Looking at the study overall: Sample material is recorded as cDNA or gDNA derived from T cells, B-cell-depleted T cells, or PBMCs.

Clones were sequenced by immunoSEQ multiplex PCR, and TCRdb holds only the in-frame ones, with some missing. This sample has 400,000 or so clones, with 70% to 90% found just once. This sequence originates from a woman aged 40 to 50 with acute COVID-19. Source material: PBMCs or T cells enriched from blood (not recorded which).

CDR3 region: CASSVHPTSGAAIGELFF. CDR3 nucleotides: TGTGCCAGCAGCGTCCACCCGACTAGCGGGGCGGCTATCGGGGAGCTGTTTTTT. The chain recombines TRBV9 with TRBJ2-2, with 11 bases matching TRBD2. With V trimmed by 2 bases and J by 7 bases, 13 bases remained unmatched. The V gene's germline CDR1 is SGDLS and CDR2 YYNGEE. The CDR3 has 18 residues.